A single sample gave rise to the 25 T cell receptor beta chains below, sequenced in a study of T cell changes during pregnancy in multiple sclerosis. Generated by immunoSEQ multiplex PCR, the TCRdb table keeps only in-frame clones and is missing some. The profile shows tens of thousands of clones, around nine tenths of them singletons. Material: peripheral blood, obtained after pregnancy. All receptors come from a female donor in good health, enrolled as a control in a pregnancy study.

J is TRBJ2-1 and V is TRBV4-2, with 10 positions matching TRBD1. The trim removed 1 base at V and 5 bases at J, leaving 2 bases unmatched. In germline, CDR1 is LGHNA, CDR2 YNFKEQ. CDR3 size: 15 residues. This chain's CDR3 is CASSQGGQGDNEQFF. As DNA, the CDR3 is TGTGCCAGCAGCCAAGGAGGACAGGGGGACAATGAGCAGTTCTTC.

The chain has TRBV9 and TRBJ2-2; TRBD1 aligns across 8 bases. J gave up 2 bases and V 3 bases, and 9 bases lay outside the gene matches. There are 17 residues in the CDR3. In germline, CDR1 is SGDLS, CDR2 YYNGEE. CDR3 residues: CASSAGQEGTNTGELFF. As DNA, the CDR3 is TGTGCCAGCAGCGCGGGACAGGAGGGTACCAACACCGGGGAGCTGTTTTTT.

V usage is TRBV12-5 and J usage is TRBJ2-3; 8 nucleotides match TRBD2. The V gene end was trimmed by 2 bases and the J gene end by 6 bases; junction bases not matched to a gene: 10. Germline values: CDR1 LGHNT, CDR2 FRNRAP. The CDR3 contains 16 residues. Written as DNA, the CDR3 is TGTGCTAGTGGTTTGATGGGGGCGGGAGGCCCCGATACGCAGTATTTT. It specifies CASGLMGAGGPDTQYF.

This clone was observed once. V usage is TRBV28 and J usage is TRBJ1-6; D unclear. Per germline, CDR1 MDHEN and CDR2 SYDVKM. The CDR3 has 14 residues. Trimming stripped 7 bases from V and 2 bases from J, with 9 bases between. CDR3 nucleotides: TGTGCCAGCACAGGCTCGCCCTATAATTCACCCCTCCACTTT. It translates to CASTGSPYNSPLHF.

CDR3 sequence reads: CASSARTSGDEQYF. The CDR3 coding sequence is TGTGCCAGCAGCGCGCGGACTAGCGGGGACGAGCAGTACTTC. The rearrangement uses TRBV11-3 and TRBJ2-7, with TRBD2 identical over 12 bases. The junction had 4 bases not matched to a gene; V was cut back by 5 bases and J by 5 bases. CDR1 and CDR2 (germline): SGHNT, YENEEA. CDR3 length: 14 amino acids.

This chain joins TRBV7-2 and TRBJ1-6; 8 nucleotides align to TRBD1. The germline V gene encodes CDR1 SGHTA and CDR2 FQGNSA. The CDR3 runs to 15 residues. Trimming at V came to 5 bases and at J to 9 bases, leaving 9 bases not matched to a gene. CDR3 in DNA: TGTGCCAGCAGCGCGACAGGGGTTTATGTTTCACCCCTCCACTTT. Encoded protein: CASSATGVYVSPLHF.

This chain connects TRBV27 to TRBJ2-1; no firm D call. This CDR3 spans 12 amino acids. Per germline, CDR1 MNHEY and CDR2 SMNVEV (reference sequence). Trimming stripped 4 bases from V and 4 bases from J, with 5 bases between. The CDR3: CASSSIYNEQFF. The DNA for the CDR3 is TGTGCCAGCAGTTCAATTTACAATGAGCAGTTCTTC.

This clone was observed once. The chain recombines TRBV7-2 with TRBJ1-2, with TRBD1 identical over 9 bases. CDR1 is SGHTA, CDR2 FQGNSA, per germline. CDR3 length: 14 amino acids. The V gene end was trimmed by 5 bases and the J gene end by 5 bases; junction bases not matched to a gene: 6. The CDR3 DNA follows: TGTGCCAGCAGCGGCGACGGGACAGGGTATGGCTACACCTTC. As protein: CASSGDGTGYGYTF.

The chain combines TRBV5-1 with TRBJ2-5, with D uncertain. The CDR3 runs 12 residues. Trimming removed 3 bases from V and 0 bases from J, with 3 bases in between. Germline V lookup: CDR1 SGHRS, CDR2 YFSETQ. CDR3 sequence (DNA): TGCGCCAGCAGCTATAACCAAGAGACCCAGTACTTC. Translated, it gives CASSYNQETQYF.

This chain joins TRBV9 and TRBJ1-5; D might be TRBD1 (5 bases). Germline loops: CDR1 SGDLS, CDR2 YYNGEE. CDR3 length equals 14 residues. V shed 3 bases and J shed 7 bases, with 14 bases lying between them. The CDR3 spells CASSAGGGGQPQHF. In DNA, the CDR3 is TGTGCCAGCAGCGCCGGGGGGGGTGGGCAGCCCCAGCATTTT. The full variable domain, completed using reference TRBV9 and TRBJ1-5, is DSGVTQTPKHLITATGQRVTLRCSPRSGDLSVYWYQQSLDQGLQFLIQYYNGEERAKGNILERFSAQQFPDLHSELNLSSLELGDSALYFCASSAGGGGQPQHFGDGTRLSIL.

The rearrangement uses TRBV7-9 and TRBJ2-5; a possible D gene is TRBD1 (6 bases). Looked up from germline, CDR1 is SEHNR and CDR2 is FQNEAQ (reference sequence). V shed 5 bases and J shed 5 bases, with 12 bases lying between them. This CDR3 spans 13 amino acids. The CDR3 is CASSNRDWETQYF. The CDR3 region has the DNA TGTGCCAGCAGCAACAGGGATTGGGAGACCCAGTACTTC.

CDR3 sequence reads: CASSRGTGGFRETQYF. The CDR3 DNA sequence: TGTGCCAGCAGCCGTGGGACAGGGGGCTTTAGGGAGACCCAGTACTTC. The chain carries TRBV11-2 and TRBJ2-5; 12 nucleotides match TRBD1. Per germline, CDR1 SGHAT and CDR2 FQNNGV. This CDR3 has 16 residues. With 5 bases clipped from V and 5 bases from J, the junction kept 9 bases outside the gene matches. The complete variable domain, with remaining parts taken from reference TRBV11-2 and TRBJ2-5, reads EAGVAQSPRYKIIEKRQSVAFWCNPISGHATLYWYQQILGQGPKLLIQFQNNGVVDDSQLPKDRFSAERLKGVDSTLKIQPAKLEDSAVYLCASSRGTGGFRETQYFGPGTRLLVL.

There are a few counts of this clone. The chain links TRBV28 to TRBJ1-1, with 9 nucleotides matching TRBD1. CDR1 is MDHEN and CDR2 is SYDVKM in the germline V gene. CDR3 length equals 14 residues. V gave up 7 bases and J gave up 8 bases; unmatched junction bases: 11. CDR3 coding DNA: TGTGCCAGCAATAAACAGGGGGCGGTTCGAGAAGCTTTCTTT. Its translation is CASNKQGAVREAFF.

The chain uses TRBV29-1 and TRBJ1-1, with D possibly being TRBD1 (5 bases). CDR1 and CDR2 (germline): SQVTM, ANQGSEA. The CDR3 has 12 amino acids. Trimming took 7 bases from V and 4 from J, leaving 13 bases between them. CDR3 sequence reads: CSASRGGTEAFF. The DNA for the CDR3 is TGCAGCGCCTCCCGGGGGGGCACTGAAGCTTTCTTT.

The rearrangement uses TRBV9 and TRBJ1-1; TRBD1 might be the D (5 bases). Germline loops: CDR1 SGDLS, CDR2 YYNGEE. CDR3 length equals 12 residues. V was shortened by 4 bases and J by 3 bases, with 7 bases between the two germline ends. The CDR3 region is CASSRGDTEAFF. CDR3 nucleotide sequence: TGTGCCAGCAGCCGGGGGGACACTGAAGCTTTCTTT.

The gene calls are TRBV4-3 and TRBJ2-2; D is uncertain. The V end was cut by 0 bases, the J end by 1 base, with 9 bases between. CDR1 and CDR2 from the germline V gene are LGHNA and YSLEER. This CDR3 region has 16 residues. The CDR3 is CASSQDRVVNTGELFF. CDR3 coding DNA: TGCGCCAGCAGCCAAGATCGAGTGGTGAACACCGGGGAGCTGTTTTTT.

The rearrangement uses TRBV19 and TRBJ2-5, with 8 bases identical to TRBD1. The CDR3 covers 14 residues. Germline V lookup: CDR1 LNHDA, CDR2 SQIVND (reference sequence). After removal of 5 bases from V and 5 bases from J, the junction contained 7 bases not matched to a gene. The CDR3 region is CASSPRTGKETQYF. CDR3 coding DNA: TGTGCCAGTAGTCCACGGACAGGGAAGGAGACCCAGTACTTC.

The V and J genes are TRBV7-2 and TRBJ2-5, with D possibly being TRBD2 (6 bases). V dropped 4 bases and J dropped 1 base, with 7 bases sitting between them. The germline V gene has CDR1 SGHTA and CDR2 FQGNSA. This CDR3 region has 13 residues. The CDR3 region is CASSYGSQETQYF. CDR3 DNA: TGTGCCAGCAGCTACGGGAGCCAAGAGACCCAGTACTTC.

This chain uses TRBV28 with TRBJ1-5; possible D gene TRBD1, 5 bases. This CDR3 is built from 13 residues. Trimming removed 7 bases at V and 6 bases at J, with 13 bases between. Germline V gene lookup returns CDR1 MDHEN and CDR2 SYDVKM. This CDR3 is CASIPGGSQPQHF. Here the CDR3 DNA reads TGTGCCAGCATTCCCGGGGGTTCTCAGCCCCAGCATTTT.

This chain links TRBV10-3 with TRBJ2-5; TRBD1 might be the D (5 bases). Per germline, CDR1 ENHRY and CDR2 SYGVKD. The CDR3 is 15 residues long. With 2 bases removed from V and 9 bases from J, the gap between germline ends came to 19 bases. CDR3 DNA: TGTGCCATCAGTGAGAGGAGACAGAGAAATATGGCCCAGTACTTC. Its protein is CAISERRQRNMAQYF.

V usage is TRBV5-1 and J usage is TRBJ2-5; D perhaps matches TRBD2 (6 bases). CDR3 length: 14 amino acids. V lost 2 bases and J lost 4, with 12 bases in between. The V gene's germline CDR1 is SGHRS and CDR2 YFSETQ. This CDR3 is CASSFGEAGETQYF. CDR3 sequence (DNA): TGCGCCAGCAGCTTTGGAGAAGCGGGAGAGACCCAGTACTTC.

V and J are TRBV19 and TRBJ2-1; D is ambiguous. V lost 6 bases to trimming and J lost 0 bases, with 6 bases between them. This CDR3 has 13 residues. Germline lookup yields CDR1 LNHDA and CDR2 SQIVND (reference sequence). The CDR3 DNA reads as TGTGCCAGTAGACTTAGCTCCTACAATGAGCAGTTCTTC. Translating it yields CASRLSSYNEQFF. The full variable domain, rest sourced from reference TRBV19 and TRBJ2-1, is DGGITQSPKYLFRKEGQNVTLSCEQNLNHDAMYWYRQDPGQGLRLIYYSQIVNDFQKGDIAEGYSVSREKKESFPLTVTSAQKNPTAFYLCASRLSSYNEQFFGPGTRLTVL.

This sequence joins TRBV5-1 and TRBJ1-1, with 10 bases aligning to TRBD1. The V segment lost 3 bases and the J segment 5 bases; nucleotides outside the gene matches: 7. Germline CDR1 SGHRS, CDR2 YFSETQ. CDR3 length: 15 residues. The CDR3 loop reads CASSWTGTGDTEAFF. The CDR3 DNA follows: TGCGCCAGCAGCTGGACGGGGACAGGGGATACTGAAGCTTTCTTT.

V usage is TRBV7-2 and J usage is TRBJ1-5; 7 bases align to TRBD1. In germline, CDR1 is SGHTA, CDR2 FQGNSA. Losses at the gene ends were 5 bases for V and 7 bases for J; bases not matched to a gene: 11. The length of the CDR3 is 15 residues. CDR3 loop: CASSPGTVISQPQHF. CDR3 bases: TGTGCCAGCAGCCCCGGGACAGTCATCTCCCAGCCCCAGCATTTT.

The V call is TRBV18, the J call TRBJ1-4, with 7 nucleotides matching TRBD1. Germline V CDR1 and CDR2: KGHSH, LQKENI. Losses at the gene ends were 2 bases for V and 7 bases for J; bases not matched to a gene: 7. This CDR3 spans 15 amino acids. The CDR3 reads CASSPRTGGTEKLFF. CDR3 nucleotides: TGTGCCAGCTCACCAAGGACAGGAGGGACTGAAAAACTGTTTTTT.